The following is a TCR beta chain sequence with its context. Its antigen is currently unknown. The CDR3 is 15 amino acids. V lost 5 bases and J 1 base, leaving 14 bases between the germline ends. Germline V gene lookup returns CDR1 SGHVS and CDR2 FNYEAQ. The sample is drawn from a study of human T cells and chemical hapten exposure. In the source study's methods: Between roughly 20,000 and 690,600 TCRs appeared in each sample, and the median stood at roughly 100,000. TCRdb re-derived calls from the RACE reads in MiXCR, one entry per CDR3 protein. The V and J calls reflect TCRdb's pipeline rather than the authors' work. The repertoire has 95,000 to 150,000 distinct CDR3 sequences, approximately 13% of them found once; the top ten carry 0.92%. As for time point: patch test 1, 2 weeks after DPC sensitization. Treatment of the sample: therapeutic diphenylcyclopropenone sensitization with weekly scalp DPC. Staff drew blood before applying each patch test.

Broader study findings: Sensitizing to DPC left TCRs with a frequency above 1 in 1000 unaltered.

Sequenced here: whole blood, sampled in connection with sensitization to the hapten diphenylcyclopropenone (DPC). V usage is TRBV7-6 and J usage is TRBJ2-5, with D perhaps assigned TRBD1 or TRBD2 (5 bases each). The TCR comes from a young man with alopecia areata. Some clones in this sample may be carry-over from other donors' samples. CDR3 nucleotides: TGTGCCAGCAGCCGCATCGGGGCTCTCCAAGAGACCCAGTACTTC. It encodes CASSRIGALQETQYF.